A selection of T cell receptor beta chains follows, all from one sample in a study of cytomegalovirus exposure and HLA in healthy donors. The repertoire was sequenced with immunoSEQ multiplex PCR; TCRdb's copy has only in-frame clones and lacks some. The data show about 41,000 clones, with roughly 80% seen just once and 2.7% held by the top ten. The sequencing sample was made of PBMCs. The receptors originated from a man aged 45 to 65 in good health and CMV-seronegative. CDR3s leave out the opening cysteine and the closing phenylalanine or tryptophan.

v_gene,CDR3aa
TRBV5-1,ASSSPPRRLAGADFFETQY
TRBV19,ASSSPGGSETQY
TRBV30,AWSVLGQGNSPLH
TRBV14,ASSQDLRQAF
TRBV5-1,ASSEGQGAREQY
TRBV12-5,ASGLAGGTEAF
TRBV27,ASSLKRWEGRAF
TRBV4-3,ASSQDPRSYNEQF
TRBV19,ASSIRGPETQY
TRBV27,ASSLGTLQGTQY
TRBV4-2,ASSQPSQGLDGYT
TRBV19,ASSIGGRNTGELF
TRBV6-6,ASSYVAGGDEQF
TRBV2,ASHQGRNQPQH
TRBV2,ASTWGQGVEKLF
TRBV5-1,ASSSRGPTAGANVLT
TRBV11-2,ASSVGQGTNEQF
TRBV5-4,ASSPTGFVNEQF
TRBV5-6,ASSPAGGAGELF
TRBV5-4,ASSSGTGNNSPLH
TRBV4-3,ASSPRGDSYNEQF
TRBV5-6,ASSRGQYGETQY
TRBV2,ASSEGWGQGVYEQY
TRBV7-9,ASSLVDGGTVFQETQY
TRBV15,ATSIHTGGEQY
TRBV4-3,ASSQDSGNSYNEQF
TRBV18,ASSPTANSYGQY
TRBV19,ASSNPPGVDTQY
TRBV2,ASSEEAGGPFQQF
TRBV9,ASSVEPETQY
TRBV6-5,ASSRTGVGDTQY
TRBV18,ASSPIQGTNQPQH
TRBV5-4,ASRKDSYNEQF
TRBV4-3,ASSQGAGTGLLGFWGYT
TRBV7-3,ASSLGQTNTEAF
TRBV6-1,ASSDPAGGLDTQY
TRBV19,ASNRGLADTQY
TRBV13,ASSPQGIRETQY
TRBV14,ASSQSRGSPSL
TRBV4-1,ASSPTGYEQY